The clone carrying this T cell receptor beta chain was detected many times. What it recognizes is unknown. Trimming removed 6 bases from V and 3 bases from J; junction bases left unmatched: 3. Germline loops: CDR1 SGHAT, CDR2 FQNNGV. This CDR3 comprises 14 residues. The sample comes from a study of CD8 T cells in ankylosing spondylitis. Study results and caveats: Characteristic, it appeared, of ankylosing spondylitis blood was a TCR beta motif of about eight highly homologous variants. Clones linked to disease, bearing a CD8+ phenotype, were relatively rare in peripheral blood. Earlier reports found some motif variants in synovial fluid and blood in reactive arthritis. Enrichment of disease-linked clones was reportedly significant in matched ankylosing spondylitis synovial fluid.

Scientists made TCR beta libraries using quantitative 5'-RACE with molecular barcodes. MiXCR, run by TCRdb on the 5' RACE reads, gives a single entry per CDR3 protein. The table has about 500,000 distinct CDR3 sequences, approximately 5.3% seen once. Sequencing was carried out using blood, either unsorted or a sorted T cell fraction (not recorded which). The receptor's source is a male donor with ankylosing spondylitis. This chain joins TRBV11-2 and TRBJ2-5, with TRBD2 matching over 11 bases. The CDR3 protein is CASSQLAGEETQYF. The CDR3 nucleotides are TGTGCCAGCAGTCAACTAGCGGGAGAAGAGACCCAGTACTTC.